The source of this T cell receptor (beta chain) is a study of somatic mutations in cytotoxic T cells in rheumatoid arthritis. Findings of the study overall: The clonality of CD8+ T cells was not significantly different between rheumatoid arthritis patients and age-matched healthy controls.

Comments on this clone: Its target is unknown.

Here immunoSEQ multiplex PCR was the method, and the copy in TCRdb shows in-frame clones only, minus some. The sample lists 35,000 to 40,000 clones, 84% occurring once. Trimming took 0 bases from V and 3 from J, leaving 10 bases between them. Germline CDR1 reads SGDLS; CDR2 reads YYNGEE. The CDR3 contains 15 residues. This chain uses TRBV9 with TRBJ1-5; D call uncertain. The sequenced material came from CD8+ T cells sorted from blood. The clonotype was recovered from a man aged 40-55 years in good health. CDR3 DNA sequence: TGTGCCAGCAGCGTAGACTTCCGGCCCAATCAGCCCCAGCATTTT. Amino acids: CASSVDFRPNQPQHF.